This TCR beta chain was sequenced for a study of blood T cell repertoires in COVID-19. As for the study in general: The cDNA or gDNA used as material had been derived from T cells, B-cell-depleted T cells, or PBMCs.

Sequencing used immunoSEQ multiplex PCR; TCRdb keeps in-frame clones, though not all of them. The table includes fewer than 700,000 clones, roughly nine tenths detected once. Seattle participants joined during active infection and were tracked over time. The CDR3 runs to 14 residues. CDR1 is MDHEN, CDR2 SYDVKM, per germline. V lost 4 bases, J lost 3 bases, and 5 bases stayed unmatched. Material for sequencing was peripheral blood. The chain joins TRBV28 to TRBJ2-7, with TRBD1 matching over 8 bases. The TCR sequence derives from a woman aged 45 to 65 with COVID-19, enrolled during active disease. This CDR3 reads CASSSGQDNYEQYF. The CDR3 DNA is TGTGCCAGCAGTTCGGGACAGGATAACTACGAGCAGTACTTC.